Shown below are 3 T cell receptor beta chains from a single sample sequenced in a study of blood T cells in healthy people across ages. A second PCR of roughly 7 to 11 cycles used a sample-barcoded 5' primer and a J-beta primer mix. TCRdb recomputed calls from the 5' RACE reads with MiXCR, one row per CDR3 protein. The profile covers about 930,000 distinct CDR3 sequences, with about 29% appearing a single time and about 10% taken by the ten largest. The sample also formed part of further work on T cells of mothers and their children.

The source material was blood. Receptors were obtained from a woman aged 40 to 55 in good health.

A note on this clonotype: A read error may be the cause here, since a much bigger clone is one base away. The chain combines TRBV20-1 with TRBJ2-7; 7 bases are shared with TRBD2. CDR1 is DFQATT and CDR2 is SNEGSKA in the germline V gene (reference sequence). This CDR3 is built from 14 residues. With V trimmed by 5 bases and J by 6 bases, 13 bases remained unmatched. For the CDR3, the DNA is TGCAGTGCTGCGGGGGTGGGTTGGACCTGCGAGCAGTACTTC. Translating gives CSAAGVGWTCEQYF.

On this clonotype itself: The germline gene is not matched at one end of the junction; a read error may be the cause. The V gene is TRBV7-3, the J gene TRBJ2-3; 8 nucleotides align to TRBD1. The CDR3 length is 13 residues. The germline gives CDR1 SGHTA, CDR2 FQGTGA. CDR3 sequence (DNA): TGTGCCAGCAGCTTAACCGGGACAGGTACGCAGTATTTT. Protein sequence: CASSLTGTGTQYF.

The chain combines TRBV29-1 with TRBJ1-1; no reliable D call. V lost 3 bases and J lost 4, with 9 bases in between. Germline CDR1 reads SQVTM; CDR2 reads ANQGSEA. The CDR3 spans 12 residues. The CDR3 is CSVEKSRTEAFF. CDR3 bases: TGCAGCGTTGAGAAGTCCCGCACTGAAGCTTTCTTT.